This TCR beta chain was captured by sequencing in a study of shared clonotypes between healthy human individuals. Across the study: Researchers assigned three CD4 naive, three CD4 memory, two CD8 naive and one CD8 memory plate to each donor.

As to this clone: As yet, its antigen is unknown.

Study findings and constraints: Rarefaction analysis demonstrated incomplete sorted-subset sequencing notwithstanding large depth. The study found about 5% of naive CD4 clonotypes shared across several donors. In contrast to clonotypes shared by all four donors, non-shared clonotypes had lower generation probabilities.

The V and J ends lost 0 bases and 0 bases respectively, with 11 bases between them. The CDR3 runs 16 residues. From germline, CDR1 is SGDLS and CDR2 YYNGEE. The protocol was immunoSEQ multiplex PCR, while the TCRdb copy is restricted to in-frame clones and leaves out a portion. Seen here are 2 million to 2.5 million clones, approximately 96% observed once, and the top ten hold roughly 0.13%. This clonotype was obtained from a man younger than 35 in good health. The genes are TRBV9 and TRBJ2-3; D is possibly TRBD2 (6 bases). Sequencing used naive CD4+ T cells sorted from blood. Subset defined: CD45RA+ positively selected. CDR3 nucleotide sequence: TGTGCCAGCAGCGTAGGGGGAGGACAAAGCACAGATACGCAGTATTTT. Its protein is CASSVGGGQSTDTQYF.